This passage covers 30 T cell receptor beta chains from one sample sequenced in a study of shared clonotypes between healthy human individuals. The data were produced by immunoSEQ multiplex PCR, yet TCRdb's version contains in-frame clones alone and is incomplete. The table records 2 million to 2.5 million clones, less than 95% of them present only once. The sequenced sample was naive CD4+ T cells from PBMCs. Stated subset: CD45RA+ positively selected. The receptors were sampled from a young man in good health. Some clones in this sample may be carry-over from other donors' samples.

This chain uses TRBV5-6 with TRBJ2-3; D remains unclear. Germline loops: CDR1 SGHDT, CDR2 YYEEEE. Trimming removed 6 bases from V and 2 bases from J, with 16 bases in between. The CDR3 length is 15 residues. The CDR3 coding sequence is TGTGCCAGCACATACAATGGGCGTAACACAGATACGCAGTATTTT. It is translated as CASTYNGRNTDTQYF.

J is TRBJ2-5 and V is TRBV30; a weak D match, TRBD2 (5 bases). The DNA end is more similar to TRBJ2-7, so the J call may be wrong. This CDR3 region has 14 residues. Germline lookup yields CDR1 GTSNPN and CDR2 SVGIG (reference sequence). The CDR3 nucleotides read TGTGCCTGGAGTGGGACTTACGCCTCCTACGAGCAGTACTTC. Encoded protein: CAWSGTYASYEQYF.

This chain uses TRBV6-5 with TRBJ2-5; TRBD1 agrees at 9 bases. The CDR3 length is 14 residues. CDR1 is MNHEY and CDR2 is SVGAGI in the germline V gene. Germline trimming cut 4 bases from V and 5 bases from J; bases unmatched to any gene: 5. CDR3 sequence reads: CASSWGQGTETQYF. CDR3 nucleotides: TGTGCCAGCAGTTGGGGACAGGGTACGGAGACCCAGTACTTC.

The chain combines TRBV5-4 with TRBJ2-3; D gene unclear. V was cut by 0 bases and J by 5 bases, with 10 bases left in between. The CDR3 contains 14 residues. CDR1 is SGHNT, CDR2 YYREEE, per germline (reference sequence). The DNA for the CDR3 is TGTGCCAGCAGCTTGGAATACCGGAAAGATACGCAGTATTTT. This translates into CASSLEYRKDTQYF.

This chain links TRBV11-3 with TRBJ2-3; D uncertain. The CDR3 has 13 amino acids. Germline loops: CDR1 SGHNT, CDR2 YENEEA. Trimming pared 0 bases from V and 6 bases from J, leaving 7 bases between. The CDR3 DNA sequence: TGTGCCAGCAGCTTAGAGTACGGGGATACGCAGTATTTT. Residues: CASSLEYGDTQYF.

The chain is built from TRBV5-1 and TRBJ2-6, with D unclear. Germline V gives CDR1 SGHRS, CDR2 YFSETQ. This CDR3 is 17 amino acids long. Trimming took off 1 base at V and 1 base at J, with 12 bases between the two ends. In DNA, the CDR3 is TGCGCCAGCAGCTTGTGGGGATTGACGTCTGGGGCCAACGTCCTGACTTTC. Translated: CASSLWGLTSGANVLTF.

This clone has only one observation. Other DNA sequences in this specimen translate into the identical CDR3. The chain links TRBV7-3 to TRBJ1-2, with a weak D call TRBD1 (5 bases). The CDR3 is made up of 13 amino acids. Germline V gene data show CDR1 as SGHTA and CDR2 as FQGTGA. V lost 2 bases and J lost 4, with 8 bases in between. CDR3 sequence: CASSLRQGYGYTF. CDR3 DNA sequence: TGTGCCAGCAGCTTACGCCAGGGCTATGGCTACACCTTC.

The chain uses TRBV10-3 and TRBJ1-1; the D gene is possibly TRBD1 (6 bases). V dropped 6 bases and J dropped 1 base, with 12 bases sitting between them. Germline V gives CDR1 ENHRY, CDR2 SYGVKD. The CDR3 has 14 amino acids. The CDR3: CAISIGGGNTEAFF. The CDR3 nucleotides read TGTGCCATCAGCATTGGAGGGGGGAACACTGAAGCTTTCTTT.

The chain recombines TRBV29-1 with TRBJ2-7, with TRBD2 identical over 7 bases. V shed 7 bases, J shed 2 bases, and the junction held 5 bases outside the gene matches. The CDR3 totals 12 residues. From germline, CDR1 is SQVTM and CDR2 ANQGSEA. The CDR3 DNA follows: TGCAGCGCCCGGGGGGAAACCTACGAGCAGTACTTC. As protein: CSARGETYEQYF.

This clone was seen only once. Different DNA sequences within this sample yield the same CDR3. V is TRBV18 and J is TRBJ2-7; the D is unclear. In germline, CDR1 is KGHSH, CDR2 LQKENI. This CDR3 comprises 14 residues. Trimming cost V 2 bases and J 2 bases, with 10 bases left between them. The CDR3: CASSPGRGTYEQYF. Here the CDR3 DNA reads TGTGCCAGCTCACCAGGGCGAGGAACCTACGAGCAGTACTTC.

This clone was recorded only once. The DNA for the CDR3 is TGCGCCAGCAGCCAACCCCCGAGGGGGACCTACGAGCAGTACTTC. Residues: CASSQPPRGTYEQYF. The gene calls are TRBV4-1 and TRBJ2-7; TRBD1 is a possible D gene (6 bases). Germline V gene lookup returns CDR1 MGHRA and CDR2 YSYEKL. Trimming cost V 2 bases and J 2 bases, with 13 bases left between them. The CDR3 sequence is 15 residues long.

This chain links TRBV10-3 with TRBJ1-1, with D unclear. Trimming removed 0 bases from V and 1 base from J, with 0 bases in between. CDR3 size: 12 residues. Germline CDR1 ENHRY, CDR2 SYGVKD. The CDR3 coding sequence is TGTGCCATCAGTGAGTCGAACACTGAAGCTTTCTTT. This gives the protein CAISESNTEAFF.

The rearrangement links TRBV9 to TRBJ2-5, with 8 positions matching TRBD1. The CDR3 is 15 residues long. The trim removed 6 bases at V and 1 base at J, leaving 8 bases unmatched. Germline V gene sequence: CDR1 SGDLS, CDR2 YYNGEE. CDR3 amino acids: CASTRDGQGQETQYF. In nucleotides, the CDR3 is TGTGCCAGCACCAGAGACGGACAGGGCCAAGAGACCCAGTACTTC.

The V gene is TRBV6-1, the J gene TRBJ1-2; D is undetermined. V lost 6 bases and J 3 bases, leaving 14 bases between the germline ends. The CDR3 consists of 14 residues. CDR1 and CDR2 from the germline V gene are MNHNS and SASEGT. For the CDR3, the DNA is TGTGCCAGCAGCGAACGGACTACAGACTATGGCTACACCTTC. Translating gives CASSERTTDYGYTF.

This chain connects TRBV10-3 to TRBJ1-2; 7 nucleotides line up with TRBD1. V dropped 6 bases and J dropped 4; count of bases not matched to a gene: 14. The CDR3 has 16 residues. Germline assignment: CDR1 ENHRY and CDR2 SYGVKD. The CDR3 coding sequence is TGTGCCATCAGGGATGAACCGGGACAGCAGGTCTATGGCTACACCTTC. Encoded protein: CAIRDEPGQQVYGYTF.

The chain links TRBV5-1 to TRBJ2-3; 11 positions match TRBD2. The V and J ends lost 4 bases and 6 bases, in that order; junction bases with no gene match: 4. CDR3 length: 14 amino acids. CDR1 is SGHRS and CDR2 is YFSETQ in the germline V gene. The CDR3 DNA reads TGCGCCAGCAGCGGGGGACTAGCGGAGGATACGCAGTATTTT. Protein sequence: CASSGGLAEDTQYF.

Comment on this clone: The identical CDR3 is also encoded by other nucleotide sequences in the sample. The J gene is TRBJ2-1, the V gene TRBV5-1; TRBD2 aligns across 7 bases. In germline, CDR1 is SGHRS, CDR2 YFSETQ. The CDR3 covers 15 residues. The J segment lost 6 bases and the V segment lost 0 bases, leaving 6 bases of the junction unmatched. The CDR3 DNA is TGCGCCAGCAGCTTGGCCACGGGAGGAGGCAATGAGCAGTTCTTC. It is translated as CASSLATGGGNEQFF.

The chain recombines TRBV6-6 with TRBJ1-1; D perhaps matches TRBD1 (5 bases). CDR3 length: 12 amino acids. The germline V gene has CDR1 MNHNY and CDR2 SVGAGI (reference sequence). V lost 2 bases and J 11 bases, leaving 12 bases between the germline ends. The CDR3 sequence: CASSYLGGAAFF. Here the CDR3 DNA reads TGTGCCAGCAGTTACCTTGGGGGTGCGGCTTTCTTT.

The V gene is TRBV28, the J gene TRBJ2-7, with a weak D call TRBD1 (6 bases). V dropped 5 bases and J dropped 5 bases, with 10 bases sitting between them. Germline V gene data show CDR1 as MDHEN and CDR2 as SYDVKM. The CDR3 length is 12 residues. The chain's CDR3 is CASSPQGNEQYF. Written as DNA, the CDR3 is TGTGCCAGCAGTCCACAGGGTAACGAGCAGTACTTC.

The genes are TRBV2 and TRBJ2-3; no clear D gene. Germline assignment: CDR1 SNHLY and CDR2 FYNNEI. The ends were cut back, 2 bases at V and 9 bases at J, with 6 bases in the middle. The CDR3 totals 11 residues. The CDR3 coding sequence is TGTGCCAGCAGTGAATTGAGAACGCAGTATTTT. It yields the protein CASSELRTQYF.

V usage is TRBV11-2 and J usage is TRBJ2-5, with D perhaps matching TRBD2 (6 bases). The CDR3 is made up of 15 amino acids. The V end lost 2 bases, the J end lost 5 bases, and 15 bases lay between the germline ends. Germline lookup yields CDR1 SGHAT and CDR2 FQNNGV. Written as DNA, the CDR3 is TGTGCCAGCAGCTTAAGCGGGTGGGGGTTGGAGACCCAGTACTTC. Translating it yields CASSLSGWGLETQYF.

The gene calls are TRBV19 and TRBJ2-6, with a tentative D call TRBD1 (5 bases). This CDR3 region has 16 residues. Trimming took off 6 bases at V and 0 bases at J, with 12 bases between the two ends. The germline V gene has CDR1 LNHDA and CDR2 SQIVND (reference sequence). The CDR3 DNA follows: TGTGCCAGTAGCCGACCAGGGTACTCTGGGGCCAACGTCCTGACTTTC. This translates into CASSRPGYSGANVLTF.

The rearrangement joins TRBV5-4 to TRBJ2-3; 13 nucleotides agree with TRBD2. CDR3 size: 16 residues. Germline V gene sequence: CDR1 SGHNT, CDR2 YYREEE (reference sequence). V gave up 4 bases and J gave up 6 bases; unmatched junction bases: 8. CDR3: CASSPLWTSGSDTQYF. The CDR3 DNA reads as TGTGCCAGCAGCCCCCTATGGACTAGCGGGAGCGATACGCAGTATTTT.

J is TRBJ2-5 and V is TRBV5-1; 11 bases agree with TRBD1. The CDR3 has 16 amino acids. Trimming cost V 4 bases and J 3 bases; bases outside gene matches: 8. CDR1 SGHRS and CDR2 YFSETQ come from the germline V gene. The CDR3 DNA is TGCGCCAGCAGCCCGGACAGGGGGCTTAACGAAGAGACCCAGTACTTC. Translating it yields CASSPDRGLNEETQYF.

This chain links TRBV5-1 with TRBJ2-3; tentatively, D is TRBD1 (6 bases). Germline V CDR1 and CDR2: SGHRS, YFSETQ. Trimming shortened V by 0 bases and J by 5 bases, and 10 bases separated the two germline ends. The CDR3 spans 14 residues. The CDR3 is CASSLAGAKDTQYF. CDR3 DNA: TGCGCCAGCAGCTTGGCAGGGGCAAAAGATACGCAGTATTTT.

The genes are TRBV5-1 and TRBJ2-2; no firm D call. Trimming pared 4 bases from V and 3 bases from J, leaving 13 bases between. The germline CDR1 and CDR2 sequences are SGHRS and YFSETQ. This CDR3 has 15 residues. In DNA form, the CDR3 reads TGCGCCAGCAGCCTCAACCCCCTGGACACCGGGGAGCTGTTTTTT. Its protein product is CASSLNPLDTGELFF.

The rearrangement links TRBV18 to TRBJ2-5; possible D gene TRBD2, 5 bases. The CDR3 sequence is 15 residues long. Trimming took 6 bases from V and 0 from J, leaving 14 bases between them. Germline CDR1 is KGHSH and CDR2 is LQKENI. The CDR3 reads CASSPPDGDQETQYF. The CDR3 DNA follows: TGTGCCAGCTCCCCGCCGGACGGGGACCAAGAGACCCAGTACTTC.

About this clone itself: Different DNA sequences within this sample yield the same CDR3. The chain couples TRBV5-1 to TRBJ2-1; D gene uncertain. Trimming removed 0 bases from V and 5 bases from J, with 6 bases in between. Per the germline V gene, CDR1 is SGHRS and CDR2 is YFSETQ. This CDR3 region has 13 residues. The CDR3 loop is CASSLVADNEQFF. The CDR3 DNA reads as TGCGCCAGCAGCTTGGTGGCCGACAATGAGCAGTTCTTC.

The table lists this clone with a few counts. The chain employs TRBV7-2 and TRBJ1-4; TRBD1 matches at 8 bases. There are 14 residues in the CDR3. V was pared by 5 bases and J by 5 bases, with 4 bases of the junction left unmatched. Germline assignment: CDR1 SGHTA and CDR2 FQGNSA. This chain's CDR3 is CASSGRTGNEKLFF. In DNA form, the CDR3 reads TGTGCCAGCAGCGGAAGGACAGGGAATGAAAAACTGTTTTTT.

The J gene is TRBJ1-5, the V gene TRBV27; TRBD1 matches at 7 bases. The germline gives CDR1 MNHEY, CDR2 SMNVEV (reference sequence). CDR3 size: 15 residues. The J segment lost 2 bases and the V segment lost 6 bases, leaving 7 bases of the junction unmatched. CDR3 amino acids: CASRRTGVGNQPQHF. For the CDR3, the DNA is TGTGCCAGCAGACGAACAGGGGTGGGCAATCAGCCCCAGCATTTT.